The entry below gives a single TCR beta chain sequence along with its context. Under the authors' procedure: Reference gene primer amplification gave nucleated cell count estimates. TCRdb's table, derived via immunoSEQ multiplex PCR, lists solely in-frame clones and lacks some. D and trimming were read from the DNA, whereas the V and J calls and clone size are those reported in that table. The repertoire consists of approximately 250,000 clones, with under 90% occurring once and the leading ten covering around 9.2%. This specimen belongs to a study of blood T cell repertoires in COVID-19. Study background: There were acute and convalescent COVID-19 samples, and they came from the United States, Italy and Spain. In each case, the material was cDNA or gDNA derived from T cells, B-cell-depleted T cells, or PBMCs.

Germline values: CDR1 SGHRS, CDR2 YFSETQ. The ends lost 3 bases at V and 7 bases at J; junction bases unmatched: 4. The CDR3 has 15 amino acids. Sequenced sample: peripheral blood. The TCR sequence derives from a human donor in a cohort sampled during active COVID-19. The chain uses TRBV5-1 and TRBJ2-1; 13 positions match TRBD2. The CDR3 sequence is CASSSGTSGTNEQFF. CDR3 sequence (DNA): TGCGCCAGCAGCTCCGGGACTAGCGGGACTAATGAGCAGTTCTTC.